The 10 T cell receptor beta chains given below trace back to one sample, sequenced in a study of blood T cells in healthy people across ages. Combining a sample-barcoded 5' primer with a J-beta primer mix, a second PCR ran for roughly 7 to 11 cycles. TCRdb recomputed calls from the 5' RACE reads with MiXCR, one row per CDR3 protein. The repertoire holds more than 1,400,000 distinct CDR3 sequences, with approximately 38% as singletons. The sequenced material came from blood. These TCRs come from a woman aged 18-30 years in good health.

The chain couples TRBV29-1 to TRBJ2-1; 9 bases align to TRBD1. This CDR3 has 14 amino acids. Unmatched junction bases numbered 8, after V lost 8 bases and J lost 3 bases. Per the germline V gene, CDR1 is SQVTM and CDR2 is ANQGSEA. For the CDR3, the DNA is TGCAGCTCATGGAAGACAGGGGGCTACAATGAGCAGTTCTTC. It yields the protein CSSWKTGGYNEQFF.

The rearrangement joins TRBV2 to TRBJ2-7; D gene ambiguous. The CDR3 contains 13 residues. Germline CDR1 reads SNHLY; CDR2 reads FYNNEI. Trimming removed 8 bases at V and 7 bases at J, with 18 bases between. The CDR3 DNA sequence: TGTGCCAGCGGCCGAGCGTCCTACAATGAGCAGTACTTC. It codes for CASGRASYNEQYF.

The chain is built from TRBV5-6 and TRBJ2-1; perhaps TRBD2 as D (6 bases). Between the trimmed V and J ends, which lost 4 bases and 8 bases, there was a span of 19 bases. CDR1 SGHDT and CDR2 YYEEEE come from the germline V gene. The CDR3 totals 15 residues. This chain's CDR3 is CASSRGTQLTDEQFF. The CDR3 DNA reads TGTGCCAGCAGCCGGGGGACTCAATTAACGGATGAGCAGTTCTTC. The complete variable domain, with remaining parts taken from reference TRBV5-6 and TRBJ2-1, reads DAGVTQSPTHLIKTRGQQVTLRCSPKSGHDTVSWYQQALGQGPQFIFQYYEEEERQRGNFPDRFSGHQFPNYSSELNVNALLLGDSALYLCASSRGTQLTDEQFFGPGTRLTVL.

The rearrangement joins TRBV3-1 to TRBJ1-4; D ambiguous. V was trimmed by 4 bases and J by 4 bases, leaving 19 bases between them. The germline CDR1 and CDR2 sequences are LGHDT and YNNKEL (reference sequence). The CDR3 has 17 residues. CDR3 protein: CASSPNYNRRGNEKLFF. As DNA, the CDR3 is TGTGCCAGCAGCCCTAACTATAACCGACGGGGTAATGAAAAACTGTTTTTT.

J is TRBJ2-5 and V is TRBV24-1; D may be TRBD1 (6 bases). The CDR3 runs to 12 residues. Germline V gene lookup returns CDR1 KGHDR and CDR2 SFDVKD. V lost 7 bases and J lost 11, with 16 bases in between. CDR3 in amino acids: CATSEGGSEQYF. Here the CDR3 DNA reads TGTGCCACCAGCGAAGGGGGTTCGGAGCAGTACTTC.

This clonotype was found a few times. The chain uses TRBV29-1 and TRBJ2-5; 7 bases are a match to TRBD2. V dropped 6 bases and J dropped 2; count of bases not matched to a gene: 12. CDR3 size: 15 residues. Germline CDR1 SQVTM, CDR2 ANQGSEA. This chain's CDR3 is CSVRRSSGPQETQYF. The CDR3 DNA reads as TGCAGCGTCCGCCGGTCTAGCGGCCCTCAAGAGACCCAGTACTTC.

This clonotype has a single count. The chain links TRBV7-2 to TRBJ2-4; 13 positions match TRBD2. The end of the DNA aligns better with TRBJ2-7, so the J call may be wrong. The germline gives CDR1 SGHTA, CDR2 FQGNSA. The CDR3 spans 18 residues. DNA for the CDR3: TGTGCCAGCAGCGCCGTGACCGGGACTAGCGGGATTGGCGGCGAGCAGTACTTC. Residues: CASSAVTGTSGIGGEQYF.

This clonotype has just a few counts. V usage is TRBV20-1 and J usage is TRBJ2-7; 9 bases are a match to TRBD2. Per germline, CDR1 DFQATT and CDR2 SNEGSKA (reference sequence). Trimming removed 6 bases from V and 0 bases from J; junction bases left unmatched: 3. The CDR3 sequence is 13 residues long. The CDR3 reads CSASSGDSYEQYF. In DNA form, the CDR3 reads TGCAGTGCCTCTAGCGGGGACTCCTACGAGCAGTACTTC.

V usage is TRBV12-3 or TRBV12-4 and J usage is TRBJ2-3, with D possibly matching TRBD1 (6 bases). This CDR3 has 14 residues. The ends were cut back, 5 bases at V and 4 bases at J, with 13 bases in the middle. This CDR3 reads CASSPGTYADTQYF. CDR3 nucleotides: TGTGCCAGCAGTCCCGGGACATACGCAGATACGCAGTATTTT.

The chain has TRBV20-1 and TRBJ2-3, with 7 bases matching TRBD1. J lost 2 bases, V lost 6 bases, and 8 bases had no gene match. This CDR3 has 14 amino acids. CDR1 is DFQATT, CDR2 SNEGSKA, per germline (reference sequence). This chain's CDR3 is CSARTGDNTDTQYF. Here the CDR3 DNA reads TGCAGTGCCAGGACAGGCGACAACACAGATACGCAGTATTTT.